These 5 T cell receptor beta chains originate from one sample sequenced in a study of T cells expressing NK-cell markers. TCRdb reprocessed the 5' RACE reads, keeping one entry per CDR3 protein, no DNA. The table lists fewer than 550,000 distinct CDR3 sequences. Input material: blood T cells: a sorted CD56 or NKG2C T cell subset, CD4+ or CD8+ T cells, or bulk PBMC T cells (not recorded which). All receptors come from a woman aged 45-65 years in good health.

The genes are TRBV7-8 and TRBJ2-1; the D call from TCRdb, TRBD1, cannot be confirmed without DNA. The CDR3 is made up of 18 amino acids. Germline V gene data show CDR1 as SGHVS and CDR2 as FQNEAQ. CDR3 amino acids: CASSLFILGPPWDNEQFF.

CDR3 in amino acids: CATSDTGTNREQYF. J is TRBJ2-7 and V is TRBV24-1; TCRdb's D call of TRBD1 is untestable without DNA. The CDR3 loop spans 14 amino acids. Germline-derived CDR1 and CDR2 are KGHDR and SFDVKD.

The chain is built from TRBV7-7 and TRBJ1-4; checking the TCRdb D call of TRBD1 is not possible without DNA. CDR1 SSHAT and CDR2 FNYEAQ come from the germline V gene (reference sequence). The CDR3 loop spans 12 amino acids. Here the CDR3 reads CASSRTGGKLFF.

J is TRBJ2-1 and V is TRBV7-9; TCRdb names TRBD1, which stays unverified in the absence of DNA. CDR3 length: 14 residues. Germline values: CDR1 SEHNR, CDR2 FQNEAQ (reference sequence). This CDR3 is CAIEGGVSYNEQFF.

The CDR3 sequence: CASRQGTDLNQPQHF. This chain uses TRBV6-5 with TRBJ1-5. The CDR3 length is 15 residues. Looked up from germline, CDR1 is MNHEY and CDR2 is SVGAGI.